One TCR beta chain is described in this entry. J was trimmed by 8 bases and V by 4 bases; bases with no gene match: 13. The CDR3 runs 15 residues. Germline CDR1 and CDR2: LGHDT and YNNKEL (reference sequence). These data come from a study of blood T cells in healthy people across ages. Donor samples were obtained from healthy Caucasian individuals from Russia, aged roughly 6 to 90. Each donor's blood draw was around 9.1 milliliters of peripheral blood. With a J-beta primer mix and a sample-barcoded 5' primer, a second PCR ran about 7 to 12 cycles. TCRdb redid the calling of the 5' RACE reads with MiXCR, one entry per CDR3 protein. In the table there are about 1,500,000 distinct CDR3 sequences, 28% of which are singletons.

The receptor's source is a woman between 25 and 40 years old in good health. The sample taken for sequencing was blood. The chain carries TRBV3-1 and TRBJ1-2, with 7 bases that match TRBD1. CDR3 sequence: CASSPHRGSERGYTF. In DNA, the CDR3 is TGTGCCAGCAGCCCTCACAGGGGCAGCGAGCGAGGCTACACCTTC.